This TCR beta chain was identified during a study of graft-versus-host responses after intestinal transplantation. Study-wide context: In this cohort, recipients had multivisceral, liver-intestinal, or isolated intestinal transplants. Anti-thymocyte globulin induction, then tacrolimus and steroids for 3 to 4 years, went to all recipients. Study-wide results and caveats: Early post-transplant declines in HvG were associated with peak levels of circulating GvH clones. Detection of GvH clones occurred in recipient marrow, and some had their first appearance in ileum or blood.

The CDR3 covers 13 residues. Losses at the gene ends were 0 bases for V and 11 bases for J; bases not matched to a gene: 6. Germline lookup yields CDR1 MNHEY and CDR2 SMNVEV (reference sequence). Clones were read by immunoSEQ multiplex PCR, and TCRdb kept only the in-frame ones, dropping some. The sample has approximately 89,000 clones, 90% to 95% seen once. With respect to this clone: Its cognate antigen is unknown.

The J gene is TRBJ2-5, the V gene TRBV27, with TRBD2 matching 7 bases. The source material was unstimulated CD8+ T cells sorted from spleen or lymph node cells, sampled before transplant. This sequence originates from a human donor who was the organ donor for an intestinal transplant. CDR3 coding DNA: TGTGCCAGCAGTTTATCACGGCGGCGGGAGCAGTACTTC. Protein sequence: CASSLSRRREQYF.